Following are 17 T cell receptor beta chains from one sample sequenced in a study of early T cells in non-severe SARS-CoV-2 infection. TCRdb processed the 5' RACE reads anew with MiXCR; each CDR3 protein has one entry. The sample has under 50,000 distinct CDR3 sequences; 3.5% to 4.5% are singletons. The sample consisted of whole blood. The source of these receptors is an adult who was a healthcare worker with PCR-confirmed SARS-CoV-2 infection or an uninfected control (not recorded which).

There are many counts of this clonotype. The chain joins TRBV20-1 to TRBJ2-7, with no clear D. The CDR3 covers 13 residues. V was clipped by 2 bases and J by 7 bases, with 15 bases between them. Germline V CDR1 and CDR2: DFQATT, SNEGSKA (reference sequence). CDR3 nucleotide sequence: TGCAGTGCTAGAATCCCCGCGTCATCGGAGCAGTACTTC. As protein: CSARIPASSEQYF.

This clonotype came up many times. The chain is built from TRBV7-2 and TRBJ2-7; 9 nucleotides agree with TRBD1. The V and J ends lost 2 bases and 2 bases, in that order; junction bases with no gene match: 19. Germline-derived CDR1 and CDR2 are SGHTA and FQGNSA. This CDR3 spans 20 amino acids. The CDR3 nucleotides read TGTGCCAGCAGCTTAAGGGGGGGGACAGGGACTATCGGCACGACCTACGAGCAGTACTTC. Its translation is CASSLRGGTGTIGTTYEQYF.

There are many counts of this clonotype. The chain joins TRBV6-1 to TRBJ2-3; 8 bases are a match to TRBD1. CDR3 length: 16 amino acids. The V and J ends lost 4 bases and 2 bases, in that order; junction bases with no gene match: 8. The germline CDR1 and CDR2 sequences are MNHNS and SASEGT. The CDR3: CASSARQGSYTDTQYF. CDR3 sequence (DNA): TGTGCCAGCAGTGCCCGACAGGGGTCCTACACAGATACGCAGTATTTT.

This clonotype showed up many times. V and J are TRBV7-9 and TRBJ1-3; maybe TRBD1 (6 bases). The CDR3 spans 14 residues. Germline V CDR1 and CDR2: SEHNR, FQNEAQ (reference sequence). Trimming left V 6 bases short and J 2 bases short, with 11 bases between. CDR3 region: CASSTSGAGNTIYF. In DNA form, the CDR3 reads TGTGCCAGCAGTACCTCAGGGGCTGGAAACACCATATATTTT.

Ten or more counts support this clonotype. This chain's CDR3 is CASSVTGGFGETQYF. DNA for the CDR3: TGTGCCAGCAGCGTGACAGGGGGCTTTGGAGAGACCCAGTACTTC. The J gene is TRBJ2-5, the V gene TRBV7-9, with 10 positions matching TRBD1. Trimming removed 5 bases from V and 4 bases from J; junction bases left unmatched: 7. Germline CDR1 reads SEHNR; CDR2 reads FQNEAQ (reference sequence). This CDR3 spans 15 amino acids.

In its sample, this clonotype was seen many times. In nucleotides, the CDR3 is TGTGCCAGCAGTGAACAGTACAATCAGCCCCAGCATTTT. Amino acids: CASSEQYNQPQHF. V usage is TRBV6-1 and J usage is TRBJ1-5; D unclear. V lost 2 bases and J lost 3, with 5 bases in between. CDR1 and CDR2 from the germline V gene are MNHNS and SASEGT. The CDR3 has 13 amino acids.

V usage is TRBV29-1 and J usage is TRBJ2-5, with 7 positions matching TRBD1. V trimming: 3 bases; J trimming: 1 base; junction bases outside the gene matches: 8. Germline CDR1 reads SQVTM; CDR2 reads ANQGSEA. This CDR3 is built from 15 residues. In DNA form, the CDR3 reads TGCAGCGTTGACGGGTGGACAGGTACCCAAGAGACCCAGTACTTC. Amino acids: CSVDGWTGTQETQYF. The full variable domain, with the rest looked up from reference TRBV29-1 and TRBJ2-5, is SAVISQKPSRDICQRGTSLTIQCQVDSQVTMMFWYRQQPGQSLTLIATANQGSEATYESGFVIDKFPISRPNLTFSTLTVSNMSPEDSSIYLCSVDGWTGTQETQYFGPGTRLLVL.

This clonotype was seen repeatedly, ten times or more. The gene calls are TRBV24-1 and TRBJ2-5; 14 nucleotides agree with TRBD2. CDR3 size: 15 residues. From germline, CDR1 is KGHDR and CDR2 SFDVKD. V was clipped by 9 bases and J by 4 bases; unmatched bases: 6. In DNA, the CDR3 is TGTGCCACCGCGCTTGGACTAGCGGGAGGAGAGACCCAGTACTTC. Its translation: CATALGLAGGETQYF.

This clonotype has at least ten counts. The rearrangement joins TRBV5-1 to TRBJ2-1; possibly TRBD2 for D (6 bases). The CDR3 loop spans 14 amino acids. Germline values: CDR1 SGHRS, CDR2 YFSETQ. Trimming pared 4 bases from V and 5 bases from J, leaving 13 bases between. This CDR3 is CASSPERVHNEQFF. CDR3 coding DNA: TGCGCCAGCAGCCCGGAGCGGGTACACAATGAGCAGTTCTTC.

This clonotype appeared many times. The chain is built from TRBV4-2 and TRBJ2-3, with 11 bases fitting TRBD2. Trimming at V came to 2 bases and at J to 3 bases, leaving 7 bases not matched to a gene. In germline, CDR1 is LGHNA, CDR2 YNFKEQ. The CDR3 has 17 amino acids. CDR3 nucleotides: TGTGCCAGCAGCCAATTGACTAGCGGGACAGGTACAGATACGCAGTATTTT. Translating gives CASSQLTSGTGTDTQYF.

This clonotype was recorded at least ten times. The chain links TRBV6-5 to TRBJ2-1, with D maybe TRBD2 (5 bases). V lost 2 bases, J lost 0 bases, and 5 bases lay in between. The germline V gene encodes CDR1 MNHEY and CDR2 SVGAGI. There are 14 residues in the CDR3. The CDR3 sequence: CASSYTSSYNEQFF. In DNA form, the CDR3 reads TGTGCCAGCAGTTACACTAGCTCCTACAATGAGCAGTTCTTC.

A few counts support this clonotype. The chain couples TRBV6-1 to TRBJ2-3; D call uncertain. V was pared by 6 bases and J by 0 bases, with 7 bases between. This CDR3 spans 13 amino acids. In germline, CDR1 is MNHNS, CDR2 SASEGT. The CDR3 loop reads CASRKVSTDTQYF. In DNA form, the CDR3 reads TGTGCCAGCAGGAAAGTTAGCACAGATACGCAGTATTTT.

This clonotype was seen only a few times. This chain joins TRBV5-1 and TRBJ2-2; D is perhaps TRBD1 (5 bases). Germline-derived CDR1 and CDR2 are SGHRS and YFSETQ. V dropped 5 bases and J dropped 4 bases, with 9 bases sitting between them. The CDR3 runs 13 residues. The CDR3 sequence is CASSQQGTGELFF. The CDR3 bases are TGCGCCAGCAGTCAGCAGGGCACCGGGGAGCTGTTTTTT.

This clonotype was counted many times. V and J are TRBV6-5 and TRBJ2-7, with 11 bases matching TRBD2. The CDR3 has 16 residues. Germline V lookup: CDR1 MNHEY, CDR2 SVGAGI. V lost 4 bases and J lost 0; bases outside the gene matches: 5. DNA for the CDR3: TGTGCCAGCAGTTTCTTGACTAGCGGGGCCTCCTACGAGCAGTACTTC. Translating gives CASSFLTSGASYEQYF.

This clonotype was detected only a few times. The chain recombines TRBV18 with TRBJ2-3, with 7 nucleotides matching TRBD2. CDR1 KGHSH and CDR2 LQKENI come from the germline V gene. This CDR3 is 16 amino acids long. The V segment lost 5 bases and the J segment 2 bases; nucleotides outside the gene matches: 10. In DNA form, the CDR3 reads TGTGCCAGCTCAAGGGCAGCGGGGAGCCTCACAGATACGCAGTATTTT. As protein: CASSRAAGSLTDTQYF.

This clonotype was counted ten times or more. The CDR3 coding sequence is TGTGCCAGCAAGGTCCAGGAATCCGAGCAGTACTTC. Its protein product is CASKVQESEQYF. The chain joins TRBV28 to TRBJ2-7; D remains ambiguous. CDR3 length equals 12 residues. V lost 7 bases and J lost 6, with 13 bases in between. CDR1 and CDR2 from the germline V gene are MDHEN and SYDVKM.

The sample holds many counts of this clonotype. V and J are TRBV5-1 and TRBJ2-3; TRBD1 aligns across 10 bases. V was clipped by 3 bases and J by 13 bases; unmatched bases: 14. Germline V CDR1 and CDR2: SGHRS, YFSETQ. This CDR3 spans 15 amino acids. This CDR3 is CASSSSGTGADLEYF. The CDR3 region has the DNA TGCGCCAGCAGCTCGTCCGGGACAGGGGCAGATCTAGAGTATTTT.